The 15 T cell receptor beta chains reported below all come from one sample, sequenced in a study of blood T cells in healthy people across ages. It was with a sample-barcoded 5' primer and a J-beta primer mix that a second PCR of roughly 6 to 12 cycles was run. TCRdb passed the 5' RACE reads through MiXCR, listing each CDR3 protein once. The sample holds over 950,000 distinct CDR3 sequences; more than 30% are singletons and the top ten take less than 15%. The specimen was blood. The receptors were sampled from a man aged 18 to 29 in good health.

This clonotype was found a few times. CDR3 in amino acids: CASSAYSSPSTDTQYF. CDR3 nucleotides: TGTGCCAGCAGCGCATACAGTTCTCCTAGCACAGATACGCAGTATTTT. J is TRBJ2-3 and V is TRBV7-2, with D hard to call. This CDR3 spans 16 amino acids. V was trimmed by 5 bases and J by 0 bases, leaving 15 bases between them. The germline gives CDR1 SGHTA, CDR2 FQGNSA.

In DNA form, the CDR3 reads TGTGCCAGCGCAAAAGGGTCAGGCACAGATACGCAGTATTTT. Residues: CASAKGSGTDTQYF. This chain links TRBV6-6 with TRBJ2-3; D not resolved. Per germline, CDR1 MNHNY and CDR2 SVGAGI (reference sequence). This CDR3 is built from 14 residues. The germline V and J ends were trimmed by 8 bases and 1 base, with 13 bases remaining between them.

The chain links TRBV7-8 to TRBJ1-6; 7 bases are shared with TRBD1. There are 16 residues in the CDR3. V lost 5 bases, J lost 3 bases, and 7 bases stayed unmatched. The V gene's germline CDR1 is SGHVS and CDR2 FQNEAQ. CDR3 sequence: CASSQEGTDYNSPLHF. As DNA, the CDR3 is TGTGCCAGCAGCCAGGAGGGGACAGACTATAATTCACCCCTCCACTTT.

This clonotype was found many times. CDR3 sequence: CASSLERYNEQFF. DNA of the CDR3: TGTGCCAGCAGCTTGGAACGTTACAATGAGCAGTTCTTC. V usage is TRBV7-2 and J usage is TRBJ2-1; unclear D gene. CDR3 size: 13 residues. Germline V gene lookup returns CDR1 SGHTA and CDR2 FQGNSA. V lost 3 bases, J lost 4 bases, and 7 bases lay in between.

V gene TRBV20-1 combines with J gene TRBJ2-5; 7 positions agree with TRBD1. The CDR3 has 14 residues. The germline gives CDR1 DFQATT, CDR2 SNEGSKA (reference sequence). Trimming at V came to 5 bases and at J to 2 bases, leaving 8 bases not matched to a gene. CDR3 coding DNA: TGCAGTGCTCGACACGGGACAGCACAAGAGACCCAGTACTTC. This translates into CSARHGTAQETQYF.

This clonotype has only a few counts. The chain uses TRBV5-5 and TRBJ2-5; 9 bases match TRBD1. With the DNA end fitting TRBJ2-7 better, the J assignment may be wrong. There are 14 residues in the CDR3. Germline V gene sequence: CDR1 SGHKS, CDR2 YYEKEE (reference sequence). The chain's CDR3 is CASSLGQGDGEQYF. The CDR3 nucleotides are TGTGCCAGCAGCTTGGGACAGGGGGATGGCGAGCAGTACTTC.

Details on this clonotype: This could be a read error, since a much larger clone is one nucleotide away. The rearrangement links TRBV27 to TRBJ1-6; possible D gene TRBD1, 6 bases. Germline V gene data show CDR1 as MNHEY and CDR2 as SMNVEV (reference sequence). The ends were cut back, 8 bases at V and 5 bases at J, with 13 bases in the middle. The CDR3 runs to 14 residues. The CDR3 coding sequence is TGTGCCAGCGGTCGCGACAGGAATAATTCACCCCTCCACTTT. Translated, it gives CASGRDRNNSPLHF.

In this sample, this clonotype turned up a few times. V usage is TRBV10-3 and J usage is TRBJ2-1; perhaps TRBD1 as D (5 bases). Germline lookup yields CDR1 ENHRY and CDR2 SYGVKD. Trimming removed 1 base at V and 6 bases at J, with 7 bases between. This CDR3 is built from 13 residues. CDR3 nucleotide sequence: TGTGCCATCAGTGAGTATAGGGGCAATGAGCAGTTCTTC. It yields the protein CAISEYRGNEQFF.

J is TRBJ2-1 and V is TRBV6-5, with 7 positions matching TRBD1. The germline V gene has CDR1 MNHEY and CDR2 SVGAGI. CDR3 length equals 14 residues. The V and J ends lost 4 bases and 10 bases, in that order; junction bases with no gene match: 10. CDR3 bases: TGTGCCAGCAGTTCGAACAGGGGACCCTACGAGCAGTTCTTC. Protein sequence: CASSSNRGPYEQFF.

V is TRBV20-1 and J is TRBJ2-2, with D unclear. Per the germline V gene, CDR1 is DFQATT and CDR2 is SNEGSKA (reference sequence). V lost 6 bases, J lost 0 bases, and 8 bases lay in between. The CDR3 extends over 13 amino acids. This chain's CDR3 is CSAHQPNTGELFF. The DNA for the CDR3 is TGCAGTGCGCATCAGCCGAACACCGGGGAGCTGTTTTTT.

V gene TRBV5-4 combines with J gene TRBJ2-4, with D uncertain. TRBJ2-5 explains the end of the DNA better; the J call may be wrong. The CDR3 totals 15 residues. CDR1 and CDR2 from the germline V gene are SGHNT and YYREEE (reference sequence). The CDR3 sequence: CASSLLVRERETQYF. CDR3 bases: TGTGCCAGCAGCTTGTTAGTAAGGGAACGGGAGACCCAGTACTTC.

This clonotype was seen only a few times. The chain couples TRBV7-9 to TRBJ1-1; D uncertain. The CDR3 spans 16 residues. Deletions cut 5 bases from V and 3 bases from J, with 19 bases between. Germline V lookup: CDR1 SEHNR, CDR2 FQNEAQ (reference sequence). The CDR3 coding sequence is TGTGCCAGCAGCGAAAGCCGATCGGACCCATACACTGAAGCTTTCTTT. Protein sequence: CASSESRSDPYTEAFF.

In DNA form, the CDR3 reads TGCAGCGTGGGGAATGTATGGGACAGGGGGTGGAATGAGCAGTACTTC. As protein: CSVGNVWDRGWNEQYF. V gene TRBV29-1 combines with J gene TRBJ2-5; 11 bases map to TRBD1. The V segment lost 6 bases and the J segment 11 bases; nucleotides outside the gene matches: 20. Germline V gives CDR1 SQVTM, CDR2 ANQGSEA. This CDR3 is 16 amino acids long.

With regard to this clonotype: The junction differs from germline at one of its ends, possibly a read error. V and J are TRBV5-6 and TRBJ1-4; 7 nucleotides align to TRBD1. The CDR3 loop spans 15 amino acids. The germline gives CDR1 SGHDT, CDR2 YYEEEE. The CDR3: CAGSSSGQRYEKLFF. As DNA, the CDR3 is TGTGCCGGCAGCTCATCGGGACAGCGTTATGAAAAACTGTTTTTT.

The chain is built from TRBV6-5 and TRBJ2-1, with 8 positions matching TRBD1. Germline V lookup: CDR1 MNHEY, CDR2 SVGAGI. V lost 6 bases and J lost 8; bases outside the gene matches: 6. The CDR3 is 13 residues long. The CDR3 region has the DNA TGTGCCAGCAGATCCGGACAGGGCGATGAGCAGTTCTTC. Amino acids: CASRSGQGDEQFF.